Here is one TCR beta chain with its context. The antigen is not known. This sample is drawn from a study of cytomegalovirus exposure and HLA in healthy donors. General observations from the study: One later analysis reportedly identified an Asian-associated ancestry cluster that showed fewer N-insertions than the approximately 710-donor mean. Researchers reported in a later analysis that common viral pathogens appeared linked to several top clusters. In a later analysis, a missense DCLRE1C variant was linked to TCR beta V- and J-gene trimming. Earlier analysis looked at TCR beta V segments, and most were productive about 87% or about 30% of the time.

Germline V gives CDR1 MNHEY, CDR2 SVGAGI. V was trimmed by 0 bases and J by 4 bases, leaving 12 bases between them. The CDR3 runs 15 residues. PCR involved 60 Vbeta and 13 Jbeta primers. The assay was immunoSEQ multiplex PCR, and TCRdb's table has in-frame clones only and misses some. This table holds approximately 190,000 clones, roughly 80% found once. The source of this sequence is a woman in her 30s in good health and CMV-seropositive. Sequenced sample: PBMCs. The chain uses TRBV6-5 and TRBJ1-1; D not resolved. The CDR3 DNA is TGTGCCAGCAGTTACTCGTCTGCGGCGGCCACTGAAGCTTTCTTT. Translation gives CASSYSSAAATEAFF.